This record looks at one T cell receptor (beta chain) sequence and its context. Its specificity is unknown. The data were obtained in a study of cytomegalovirus exposure and HLA in healthy donors. Study-wide findings and caveats: Only CMV serostatus was available as immune exposure information. In an earlier analysis, in some 500 donors, most V segments appeared productive either ~90% or ~30% of the time.

Researchers ran the PCR with 60 Vbeta and 13 Jbeta primers. The data were produced by immunoSEQ multiplex PCR, yet TCRdb's version contains in-frame clones alone and is incomplete. The data show hundreds of thousands of clones, approximately 82% seen once. J lost 3 bases, V lost 3 bases, and 7 bases had no gene match. Germline V CDR1 and CDR2: LNHDA, SQIVND (reference sequence). There are 16 residues in the CDR3. The V call is TRBV19, the J call TRBJ2-3, with TRBD2 matching over 9 bases. Specimen: PBMCs. The TCR was taken from a man between 18 and 35 years old in good health and CMV-seronegative. The CDR3 reads CASSILAGMETDTQYF. CDR3 nucleotide sequence: TGTGCCAGTAGTATCCTAGCGGGAATGGAGACAGATACGCAGTATTTT.